This is a list of T cell receptor beta chains from one sample in a study of vaccination effects on CD4 cells after COVID-19. TCRdb's table, derived via immunoSEQ multiplex PCR, lists solely in-frame clones and lacks some. The sample contains under 70,000 clones, more than 65% of which appear only once. Their antigens are not known. Here the sequenced sample was CD4+ T cells from PBMCs cultured with HIV peptides, taken before COVID-19 vaccination. Receptor source: a human donor who had a prior SARS-CoV-2 infection. Each CDR3 is given with its conserved first and last residue. A D gene is named only where the DNA matches it firmly. The size entry is marked missing in some rows and otherwise reads once, few, many or a size class.

clone_size,d_call,v_call,j_call,cdr3_aa,cdr3_nt
.,.,TRBV5-5,TRBJ1-3,CASSFRTADHSGNTIYF,TGTGCCAGCAGCTTTCGGACAGCTGATCACTCTGGAAACACCATATATTTT
.,.,TRBV7-3,TRBJ2-3,CASSPVPRSTDTQYF,TGTGCCAGCAGCCCCGTTCCTCGAAGCACAGATACGCAGTATTTT
.,TRBD1,TRBV19,TRBJ1-2,CASLDRANYGYTF,TGTGCCAGCTTGGACAGGGCCAACTATGGCTACACCTTC
many,TRBD1,TRBV19,TRBJ2-1,CASSADRGSYNEQFF,TGTGCCAGTAGTGCGGACAGGGGCTCCTACAATGAGCAGTTCTTC
.,.,TRBV19,TRBJ1-2,CASSALEAGTDYGYTF,TGTGCCAGTAGTGCTTTAGAGGCAGGGACCGACTATGGCTACACCTTC
few,.,TRBV4-1,TRBJ1-5,CASSPRGGAGSNQPQHF,TGCGCCAGCAGCCCCCGAGGGGGGGCTGGGAGCAATCAGCCCCAGCATTTT
.,TRBD1,TRBV4-1,TRBJ1-4,CASSGSGTGGEKLFF,TGCGCCAGCAGCGGCTCCGGGACAGGGGGTGAAAAACTGTTTTTT
.,TRBD2,TRBV24-1,TRBJ2-1,CATRGGTTSRDNEQFF,TGTGCCACCAGGGGAGGGACTACAAGTCGGGACAATGAGCAGTTCTTC
once,TRBD2,TRBV20-1,TRBJ2-3,CSASRWLAGLTDTQYF,TGCAGTGCTAGTCGGTGGCTAGCGGGACTCACAGATACGCAGTATTTT
few,.,TRBV3-1/TRBV3-2,TRBJ2-3,CASSQDQWGLGRDTQYF,TGTGCCAGCAGCCAAGATCAATGGGGTCTGGGTAGGGATACGCAGTATTTT
few,.,TRBV4-2,TRBJ2-7,CASSPDLYEQYF,TGTGCCAGCAGCCCGGACCTCTACGAGCAGTACTTC
.,TRBD1,TRBV6-5,TRBJ1-4,CASTLDRTNEKLFF,TGTGCCAGCACCTTGGACAGGACTAATGAAAAACTGTTTTTT
.,.,TRBV20-1,TRBJ1-5,CSASGVGQPQHF,TGCAGTGCTAGTGGGGTGGGTCAGCCCCAGCATTTT
.,.,TRBV7-9,TRBJ2-3,CASTPTGVSTDTQYF,TGTGCCAGCACCCCGACGGGAGTAAGCACAGATACGCAGTATTTT
.,.,TRBV25-1,TRBJ2-1,CASSPGPYNEQFF,TGTGCCAGCAGCCCTGGACCGTACAATGAGCAGTTCTTC